These 29 T cell receptor beta chains share one sample of origin, sequenced in a study of T cell repertoires in cytomegalovirus infection. TCRdb reprocessed the reads with MiXCR, giving one entry per CDR3 protein. The table lists roughly 350,000 distinct CDR3 sequences, about 34% of them singletons. For these TCRs, the target antigens are not known. Sample: cultured PBMCs, taken from culture after CMV antigen stimulation. The receptors were gathered from a human donor in good health (CMV status not recorded). Some clones in this sample may be carry-over from other donors' samples.

V is TRBV7-2 and J is TRBJ2-1; TRBD2 matches at 7 bases. CDR3 size: 15 residues. Per the germline V gene, CDR1 is SGHTA and CDR2 is FQGNSA. With 4 bases clipped from V and 6 bases from J, the junction kept 9 bases outside the gene matches. The CDR3 here is CASSSRLAGSNEQFF. The DNA of the CDR3 is TGTGCCAGCAGCTCCAGACTAGCAGGTTCCAATGAGCAGTTCTTC.

This chain joins TRBV4-2 and TRBJ1-6; D remains unclear. Germline CDR1 LGHNA, CDR2 YNFKEQ. V shed 0 bases and J shed 6 bases, with 0 bases lying between them. This CDR3 has 12 amino acids. The DNA of the CDR3 is TGTGCCAGCAGCCAAGATAATTCACCCCTCCACTTT. This encodes CASSQDNSPLHF.

There are many counts of this clonotype. The CDR3 here is CASSFSDTEAFF. CDR3 nucleotides: TGTGCCAGCAGCTTCTCGGACACTGAAGCTTTCTTT. The gene calls are TRBV7-6 and TRBJ1-1; D not resolved. Germline loops: CDR1 SGHVS, CDR2 FNYEAQ. With 3 bases removed from V and 3 bases from J, the gap between germline ends came to 5 bases. This CDR3 contains 12 residues. Filled out from reference TRBV7-6 and TRBJ1-1, the complete variable domain reads GAGVSQSPRYKVTKRGQDVALRCDPISGHVSLYWYRQALGQGPEFLTYFNYEAQQDKSGLPNDRFSAERPEGSISTLTIQRTEQRDSAMYRCASSFSDTEAFFGQGTRLTVV.

The chain couples TRBV7-9 to TRBJ1-4; unclear D gene. CDR3 size: 13 residues. Germline loops: CDR1 SEHNR, CDR2 FQNEAQ (reference sequence). Trimming shortened V by 2 bases and J by 7 bases, and 8 bases separated the two germline ends. The DNA for the CDR3 is TGTGCCAGCAGCTTATTGTCTGGTGAAAAACTGTTTTTT. Translating gives CASSLLSGEKLFF.

The J gene is TRBJ1-1, the V gene TRBV6-2 or TRBV6-3; 10 nucleotides line up with TRBD1. The CDR3 is 14 residues long. Losses at the gene ends were 7 bases for V and 4 bases for J; bases not matched to a gene: 6. CDR1 is MNHEY and CDR2 is SVGEGT in the germline V gene. The CDR3 DNA reads as TGTGCCAGCACCCGGACAGGGGGAGGCACTGAAGCTTTCTTT. It yields the protein CASTRTGGGTEAFF.

In its sample, this clonotype was seen a few times. The chain carries TRBV6-2 or TRBV6-3 and TRBJ2-1, with 13 bases lining up with TRBD2. Germline V gene lookup returns CDR1 MNHEY and CDR2 SVGEGT. Losses at the gene ends were 5 bases for V and 8 bases for J; bases not matched to a gene: 6. The CDR3 covers 15 residues. CDR3 amino acids: CASSTLAGGPDEQFF. The CDR3, as DNA: TGTGCCAGCAGTACACTAGCGGGAGGGCCCGATGAGCAGTTCTTC.

This clonotype was detected only a few times. The CDR3 protein is CASSLSLAGGSGELFF. CDR3 coding DNA: TGTGCCAGCAGCTTGAGCCTAGCGGGAGGGTCCGGGGAGCTGTTTTTT. V usage is TRBV7-3 and J usage is TRBJ2-2; TRBD2 aligns across 12 bases. The CDR3 has 16 residues. CDR1 SGHTA and CDR2 FQGTGA come from the germline V gene. Losses at the gene ends were 3 bases for V and 6 bases for J; bases not matched to a gene: 5.

The CDR3 DNA reads TGTGCCAGCAGTTTGGGGAGGTTGCGGGAGGTGAACAATGAGCAGTTCTTC. Translated: CASSLGRLREVNNEQFF. J is TRBJ2-1 and V is TRBV28; 8 bases line up with TRBD2. There are 17 residues in the CDR3. V was pared by 3 bases and J by 5 bases, with 12 bases of the junction left unmatched. Germline CDR1 is MDHEN and CDR2 is SYDVKM.

V is TRBV6-8 and J is TRBJ2-7; 9 bases map to TRBD2. The CDR3 runs to 14 residues. From germline, CDR1 is MNHGY and CDR2 SAAAGT. V gave up 6 bases and J gave up 0 bases; unmatched junction bases: 3. This CDR3 reads CASSLSGSSYEQYV. The CDR3 coding sequence is TGTGCCAGCAGCCTTAGCGGGAGCTCCTACGAGCAGTACGTC.

The chain links TRBV5-4 to TRBJ2-2; 11 bases are a match to TRBD2. Germline V gene lookup returns CDR1 SGHNT and CDR2 YYREEE (reference sequence). Trimming cost V 3 bases and J 4 bases; bases outside gene matches: 5. The CDR3 runs 16 residues. The CDR3 DNA is TGTGCCAGCAGCTCCTCTAGCGGGAGGAGCACCGGGGAGCTGTTTTTT. Its translation: CASSSSSGRSTGELFF.

This clonotype was detected only a few times. The chain carries TRBV7-9 and TRBJ2-7; D possibly corresponds to TRBD1 (6 bases). Trimming cost V 6 bases and J 3 bases, with 12 bases left between them. This CDR3 is 13 amino acids long. Germline CDR1 reads SEHNR; CDR2 reads FQNEAQ (reference sequence). This CDR3 is CASSPGHLYEQYF. In DNA, the CDR3 is TGTGCCAGCAGTCCGGGACACCTCTACGAGCAGTACTTC.

In its sample, this clonotype was seen many times. The chain carries TRBV29-1 and TRBJ1-1; unclear D gene. The V gene's germline CDR1 is SQVTM and CDR2 ANQGSEA. This CDR3 region has 11 residues. V gave up 4 bases and J gave up 4 bases, with 7 bases separating them. The CDR3 DNA reads as TGCAGCGTTGGGAGTAGCACTGAAGCTTTCTTT. Translating gives CSVGSSTEAFF.

This clonotype has more than one count but fewer than ten. CDR3 coding DNA: TGTGCCAGCAGCTTAGGAAATCTCTGGGATTTTGGGGGAGAGCAGTACTTC. Its translation: CASSLGNLWDFGGEQYF. This rearrangement joins TRBV7-8 to TRBJ2-7; D possibly matches TRBD1 or TRBD2 (5 bases each). The CDR3 is made up of 17 amino acids. Trimming took 1 base from V and 7 from J, leaving 23 bases between them. Germline V gives CDR1 SGHVS, CDR2 FQNEAQ.

J is TRBJ1-1 and V is TRBV30; the D is unclear. The CDR3 runs 13 residues. V was pared by 3 bases and J by 3 bases, with 11 bases between. Per the germline V gene, CDR1 is GTSNPN and CDR2 is SVGIG (reference sequence). The CDR3 loop is CAWRWTGYTEAFF. The CDR3 DNA sequence: TGTGCCTGGAGATGGACTGGGTACACTGAAGCTTTCTTT.

There are a few counts of this clonotype. This sequence joins TRBV6-1 and TRBJ1-2, with D tentatively TRBD1 (6 bases). Germline lookup yields CDR1 MNHNS and CDR2 SASEGT. There are 13 residues in the CDR3. Trimming left V 2 bases short and J 8 bases short, with 12 bases between. The chain's CDR3 is CASSELRGGGYTF. Here the CDR3 DNA reads TGTGCCAGCAGTGAACTCCGGGGGGGCGGCTACACCTTC.

This clonotype appeared a few times. The chain uses TRBV12-5 and TRBJ2-1; 15 bases agree with TRBD2. The CDR3 loop spans 17 amino acids. The J segment lost 7 bases and the V segment lost 3 bases, leaving 7 bases of the junction unmatched. Germline V gene sequence: CDR1 LGHNT, CDR2 FRNRAP. The CDR3, as DNA: TGTGCTAGTGGTTTCTCGGGACTAGCGGGAGGAGCAAATGAGCAGTTCTTC. It codes for CASGFSGLAGGANEQFF.

The chain has TRBV20-1 and TRBJ1-1; D perhaps matches TRBD1 (5 bases). The CDR3 has 14 amino acids. V lost 4 bases and J 6 bases, leaving 18 bases between the germline ends. Germline assignment: CDR1 DFQATT and CDR2 SNEGSKA (reference sequence). This chain's CDR3 is CSAIKGAGFAEAFF. CDR3 bases: TGCAGTGCTATAAAGGGTGCAGGGTTCGCTGAAGCTTTCTTT.

This clonotype was counted only a few times. The chain links TRBV4-3 to TRBJ1-4; D ambiguous. Germline assignment: CDR1 LGHNA and CDR2 YSLEER. The length of the CDR3 is 15 residues. V was shortened by 4 bases and J by 5 bases, with 14 bases between the two germline ends. Here the CDR3 reads CASSLISASNEKLFF. In DNA form, the CDR3 reads TGCGCCAGCAGCCTAATATCGGCGTCAAATGAAAAACTGTTTTTT.

This chain links TRBV7-2 with TRBJ2-1, with 11 bases matching TRBD2. Unmatched junction bases numbered 5, after V lost 1 base and J lost 6 bases. In germline, CDR1 is SGHTA, CDR2 FQGNSA. The CDR3 is 16 residues long. The CDR3 nucleotides are TGTGCCAGCAGCTTAGAGGGACTAGCGGCGTCCAATGAGCAGTTCTTC. It encodes CASSLEGLAASNEQFF.

This chain links TRBV5-4 with TRBJ2-3, with 7 bases identical to TRBD2. The CDR3 runs to 15 residues. Germline V lookup: CDR1 SGHNT, CDR2 YYREEE (reference sequence). V dropped 1 base and J dropped 2; count of bases not matched to a gene: 4. CDR3 amino acids: CASSLRAGPTDTQYF. In DNA, the CDR3 is TGTGCCAGCAGCTTGAGAGCGGGACCCACAGATACGCAGTATTTT.

The chain recombines TRBV7-2 with TRBJ2-1, with TRBD2 matching over 7 bases. Germline V gene data show CDR1 as SGHTA and CDR2 as FQGNSA. Losses at the gene ends were 7 bases for V and 3 bases for J; bases not matched to a gene: 9. The CDR3 contains 15 residues. The CDR3 protein is CASTSGLSNYNEQFF. CDR3 sequence (DNA): TGTGCCAGCACCTCGGGACTATCCAACTACAATGAGCAGTTCTTC.

This clonotype was recorded at least ten times. The rearrangement links TRBV7-9 to TRBJ2-1; 11 positions agree with TRBD2. The junction had 12 bases not matched to a gene; V was cut back by 5 bases and J by 6 bases. CDR1 is SEHNR, CDR2 FQNEAQ, per germline (reference sequence). The CDR3 consists of 17 residues. The CDR3 region is CASSLDSLAGVGNEQFF. Here the CDR3 DNA reads TGTGCCAGCAGCCTAGACTCACTAGCGGGAGTTGGCAATGAGCAGTTCTTC. Combining the CDR3 with reference TRBV7-9 and TRBJ2-1 gives the whole variable domain DTGVSQNPRHKITKRGQNVTFRCDPISEHNRLYWYRQTLGQGPEFLTYFQNEAQLEKSRLLSDRFSAERPKGSFSTLEIQRTEQGDSAMYLCASSLDSLAGVGNEQFFGPGTRLTVL.

This chain connects TRBV5-1 to TRBJ2-7; D gene uncertain. The CDR3 loop spans 14 amino acids. Germline V gene data show CDR1 as SGHRS and CDR2 as YFSETQ. Between the trimmed V and J ends, which lost 2 bases and 5 bases, there was a span of 14 bases. CDR3 nucleotides: TGCGCCAGCAGCTTCTCCGACCCAACCCACGAGCAGTACTTC. Its protein is CASSFSDPTHEQYF. The whole variable domain, remainder taken from reference TRBV5-1 and TRBJ2-7, is KAGVTQTPRYLIKTRGQQVTLSCSPISGHRSVSWYQQTPGQGLQFLFEYFSETQRNKGNFPGRFSGRQFSNSRSEMNVSTLELGDSALYLCASSFSDPTHEQYFGPGTRLTVT.

This clonotype was counted many times. At one of its ends the junction is not consistent with the germline gene, which may arise from a read error. The V gene is TRBV7-2, the J gene TRBJ2-1; D unresolved. From germline, CDR1 is SGHTA and CDR2 FQGNSA. This CDR3 has 13 residues. This CDR3 reads CASSLSPYDEQFF. DNA for the CDR3: TGTGCCAGCAGCTTATCCCCCTACGATGAGCAGTTCTTC.

In regard to this clonotype: Sequence at one end of the junction differs from germline and may be a read error. The V call is TRBV19, the J call TRBJ2-7; TRBD2 aligns across 15 bases. The CDR3 is 17 residues long. Germline V gene lookup returns CDR1 LNHDA and CDR2 SQIVND (reference sequence). This CDR3 is CARSRTSGREGPYEQYF. The CDR3 DNA sequence: TGTGCCCGTAGTAGGACTAGCGGGAGGGAAGGACCCTACGAGCAGTACTTC.

This clonotype was counted at least ten times. The chain combines TRBV2 with TRBJ2-1; 7 bases line up with TRBD2. The trim removed 7 bases at V and 9 bases at J, leaving 12 bases unmatched. Germline lookup yields CDR1 SNHLY and CDR2 FYNNEI. The CDR3 is 14 amino acids. CDR3 nucleotide sequence: TGTGCCAGCACAGGACTAGGAGCCTCGGGTGAGCAGTTCTTC. As protein: CASTGLGASGEQFF.

This chain links TRBV24-1 with TRBJ2-1; no clear D gene. The CDR3 covers 12 residues. V dropped 9 bases and J dropped 0 bases, with 5 bases sitting between them. Germline V lookup: CDR1 KGHDR, CDR2 SFDVKD. DNA for the CDR3: TGTGCCACCGGCTCCTCCTACAATGAGCAGTTCTTC. Translation gives CATGSSYNEQFF.

The chain uses TRBV6-5 and TRBJ2-1, with D perhaps TRBD1 or TRBD2 (6 bases each). Germline values: CDR1 MNHEY, CDR2 SVGAGI. The CDR3 sequence is 15 residues long. With 2 bases removed from V and 5 bases from J, the gap between germline ends came to 13 bases. The CDR3 DNA is TGTGCCAGCAGTTACGACGGGGGCGCCCACAATGAGCAGTTCTTC. This gives the protein CASSYDGGAHNEQFF.

The chain has TRBV20-1 and TRBJ1-2, with D possibly matching TRBD1 (5 bases). V was shortened by 4 bases and J by 6 bases, with 18 bases between the two germline ends. The CDR3 loop spans 14 amino acids. The germline CDR1 and CDR2 sequences are DFQATT and SNEGSKA (reference sequence). DNA of the CDR3: TGCAGTGCTAACAGGATAGGCGCTCTTGATGGCTACACCTTC. It codes for CSANRIGALDGYTF.